This T cell receptor (beta chain) was observed in a study of beta chain features in type 1 diabetes. V shed 4 bases and J shed 4 bases, with 14 bases lying between them. This CDR3 is built from 14 residues. CDR1 is SGHRS and CDR2 is YFSETQ in the germline V gene. All of the isolated RNA was reverse transcribed, so expressed TCRB transcripts were sequenced. Profiling relied on immunoSEQ multiplex PCR, and the TCRdb table lists in-frame clones only, not all of them. The data contain about 350,000 clones, about 19% of them singletons. J is TRBJ2-5 and V is TRBV5-1; perhaps TRBD1 as D (5 bases). The source of this sequence is a woman under 30 in good health. The sample taken for sequencing was naive CD4+ T cells from blood. The CDR3: CASSPTGSRETQYF. The CDR3 DNA is TGCGCCAGCAGCCCCACAGGTTCGCGAGAGACCCAGTACTTC. Combining the CDR3 with reference TRBV5-1 and TRBJ2-5 gives the whole variable domain KAGVTQTPRYLIKTRGQQVTLSCSPISGHRSVSWYQQTPGQGLQFLFEYFSETQRNKGNFPGRFSGRQFSNSRSEMNVSTLELGDSALYLCASSPTGSRETQYFGPGTRLLVL.